The 7 T cell receptor beta chains below come from one sample, sequenced in a study of blood T cell repertoires in COVID-19. The repertoire was sequenced with immunoSEQ multiplex PCR; TCRdb's copy has only in-frame clones and lacks some. The table shows approximately 160,000 clones, with 80% to 90% occurring only once. Source material: peripheral blood. The receptor source for this set is a woman in her forties or fifties in a cohort sampled during active or convalescent COVID-19.

This clone came up a few times. The rearrangement links TRBV30 to TRBJ2-2, with D perhaps TRBD1 (7 bases). V dropped 4 bases and J dropped 7 bases, with 16 bases sitting between them. The CDR3 totals 14 residues. CDR1 and CDR2 from the germline V gene are GTSNPN and SVGIG (reference sequence). The CDR3, as DNA: TGTGCCTGGATGGGCGGAGGGGGCGGCGGGGAGCTGTTTTTT. Translated: CAWMGGGGGGELFF.

The genes are TRBV23-1 and TRBJ2-7; 9 positions agree with TRBD1. TRBV23-1 is reported as an ORF; its role is uncertain. This CDR3 has 16 residues. Trimming at V came to 0 bases and at J to 2 bases, leaving 5 bases not matched to a gene. Here the CDR3 DNA reads TGCGCCAGCAGTCAATCGGGGCGACAGGGGGCCTACGAGCAGTACTTC. Its translation is CASSQSGRQGAYEQYF.

This chain connects TRBV7-3 to TRBJ2-2, with TRBD2 matching over 9 bases. The CDR3 runs to 15 residues. CDR1 SGHTA and CDR2 FQGTGA come from the germline V gene. V was pared by 9 bases and J by 8 bases, with 13 bases of the junction left unmatched. The CDR3 spells CASRPPGLAPGELFF. In nucleotides, the CDR3 is TGTGCCAGTAGACCACCGGGACTAGCTCCGGGGGAGCTGTTTTTT.

Worth noting for this clone: Compared with germline, one end of the junction differs, possibly owing to a read error. The V and J genes are TRBV28 and TRBJ1-3; 8 nucleotides line up with TRBD1. The germline V gene encodes CDR1 MDHEN and CDR2 SYDVKM. The CDR3 totals 17 residues. The CDR3 sequence is CASSWTMAGGSENTIYF. As DNA, the CDR3 is TGTGCCAGCAGTTGGACTATGGCAGGGGGCTCTGAAAACACCATATATTTT.

The genes are TRBV23-1 and TRBJ2-2; D might be TRBD1 (6 bases). TRBV23-1 is sorted into the ORF group, with uncertain function. The CDR3 sequence is 14 residues long. The V end was cut by 4 bases, the J end by 9 bases, with 15 bases between. The CDR3 loop reads CASSRITGCRELFF. CDR3 nucleotide sequence: TGCGCCAGCAGTCGCATAACAGGGTGCCGGGAGCTGTTTTTT.

The rearrangement links TRBV19 to TRBJ2-2; tentative D call: TRBD2 (6 bases). Germline V gene lookup returns CDR1 LNHDA and CDR2 SQIVND (reference sequence). V lost 5 bases and J lost 7, with 14 bases in between. The CDR3 is 14 amino acids. The DNA of the CDR3 is TGTGCCAGTAGTCTTGAAGGGCGGGGCGGGGAGCTGTTTTTT. Protein sequence: CASSLEGRGGELFF.

This clone was seen only a few times. This chain links TRBV4-1 with TRBJ1-2; D perhaps matches TRBD1 (5 bases). Germline CDR1 and CDR2: MGHRA and YSYEKL. V was clipped by 1 base and J by 6 bases, with 18 bases between them. The CDR3 has 16 residues. The CDR3 here is CASSQALAGLLDGYTF. The CDR3, as DNA: TGCGCCAGCAGCCAAGCCTTGGCGGGGCTTTTGGATGGCTACACCTTC.